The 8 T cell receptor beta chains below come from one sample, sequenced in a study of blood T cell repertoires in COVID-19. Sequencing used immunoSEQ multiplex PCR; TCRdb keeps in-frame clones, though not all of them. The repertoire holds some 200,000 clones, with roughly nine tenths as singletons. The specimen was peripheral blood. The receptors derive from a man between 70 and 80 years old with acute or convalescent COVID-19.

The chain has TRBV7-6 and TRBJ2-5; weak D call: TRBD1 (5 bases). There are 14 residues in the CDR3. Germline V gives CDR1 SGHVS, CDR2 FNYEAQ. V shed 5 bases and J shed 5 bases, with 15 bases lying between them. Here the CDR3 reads CASSNRRGAETQYF. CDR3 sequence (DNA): TGTGCCAGCAGCAACCGAAGGGGCGCGGAGACCCAGTACTTC.

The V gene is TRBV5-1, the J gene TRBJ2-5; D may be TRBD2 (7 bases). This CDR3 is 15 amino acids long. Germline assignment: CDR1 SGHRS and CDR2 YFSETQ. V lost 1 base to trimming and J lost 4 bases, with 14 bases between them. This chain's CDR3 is CASSLSGGAGETQYF. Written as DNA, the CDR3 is TGCGCCAGCAGCTTGTCGGGGGGCGCGGGAGAGACCCAGTACTTC.

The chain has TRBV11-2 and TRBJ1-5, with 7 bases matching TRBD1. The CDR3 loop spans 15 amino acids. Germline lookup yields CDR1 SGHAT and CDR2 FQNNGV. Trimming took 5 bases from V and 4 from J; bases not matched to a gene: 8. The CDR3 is CASSRNRGGNQPQHF. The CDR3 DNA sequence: TGTGCCAGCAGCCGAAACAGGGGTGGGAATCAGCCCCAGCATTTT.

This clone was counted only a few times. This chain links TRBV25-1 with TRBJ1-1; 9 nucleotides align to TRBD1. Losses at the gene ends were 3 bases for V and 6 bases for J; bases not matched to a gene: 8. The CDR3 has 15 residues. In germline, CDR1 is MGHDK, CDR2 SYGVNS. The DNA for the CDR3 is TGTGCCAGCAGTGATGTGGGACAGGGTAATTCTGAAGCTTTCTTT. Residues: CASSDVGQGNSEAFF.

The CDR3 DNA follows: TGTGCCAGCAGCTTCCGGACTAGCGGGGGGTCCACAGATACGCAGTATTTT. This codes for CASSFRTSGGSTDTQYF. This chain links TRBV11-2 with TRBJ2-3; 14 bases fit TRBD2. The CDR3 is made up of 17 amino acids. V lost 3 bases and J lost 2; bases outside the gene matches: 4. Per the germline V gene, CDR1 is SGHAT and CDR2 is FQNNGV.

CDR3 residues: CASSQQGGNTEAFF. In DNA form, the CDR3 reads TGTGCCAGCAGCCAACAGGGCGGCAACACTGAAGCTTTCTTT. The gene calls are TRBV5-6 and TRBJ1-1; a weak D match, TRBD1 (6 bases). Germline lookup yields CDR1 SGHDT and CDR2 YYEEEE. V dropped 4 bases and J dropped 2 bases, with 12 bases sitting between them. The CDR3 has 14 residues.

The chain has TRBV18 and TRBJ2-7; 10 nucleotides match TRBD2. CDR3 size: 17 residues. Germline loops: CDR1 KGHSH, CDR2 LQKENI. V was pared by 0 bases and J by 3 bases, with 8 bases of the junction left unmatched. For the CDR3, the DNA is TGTGCCAGCTCACCACCGGGTGTGCTAGCGGGAGTCTACGAGCAGTACTTC. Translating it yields CASSPPGVLAGVYEQYF.

CDR3 in amino acids: CASSISGTAPGGPQHF. The CDR3 nucleotides are TGTGCCAGTAGTATTTCCGGGACAGCCCCAGGGGGGCCCCAGCATTTT. The chain has TRBV19 and TRBJ1-5, with TRBD1 identical over 7 bases. Unmatched junction bases numbered 14, after V lost 3 bases and J lost 9 bases. The CDR3 is made up of 16 amino acids. Germline V gene data show CDR1 as LNHDA and CDR2 as SQIVND (reference sequence).